The clone carrying this T cell receptor beta chain has ten or more counts. The antigen remains unidentified. From the germline J gene comes the end of the CDR3, since the read stops 3 residues before it. The data derive from a study of T cell clonality in common variable immunodeficiency. Patients and controls were mostly of Caucasian heritage. CVID subjects had received replacement immunoglobulin for at least one year. The CDR3 is 15 residues long. Per germline, CDR1 SGHDT and CDR2 YYEEEE. With 2 bases removed from V and 3 bases from J, the gap between germline ends came to 15 bases. General study results and limits: Reportedly, TCR beta sequences from common variable immunodeficiency showed fewer deletions and N-nucleotide insertions. CVID patient heterogeneity limited repertoire-clinical complication correlations.

Assay used: immunoSEQ multiplex PCR; TCRdb lists only in-frame clones, some missing. In total the sample includes just over 20,000 clones, none of them seen once. The specimen was peripheral blood mononuclear cells. V usage is TRBV5-6 and J usage is TRBJ2-7, with D maybe TRBD1 (6 bases). The sequence was obtained from a human donor with common variable immunodeficiency. The CDR3 region is CASSFPGTSNYEQYF. Incomplete CDR3 DNA: TGTGCCAGCAGCTTCCCCGGGACAAGCAACTACGAG.